The 15 T cell receptor beta chains in this list originate from one sample, sequenced in a study of blood T cell repertoires in COVID-19. The assay was immunoSEQ multiplex PCR, and TCRdb's table has in-frame clones only and misses some. The table records 100,000 or so clones, about 86% of them present only once. Sequencing was done on a sample of peripheral blood. The receptors originated from a man at least 80 years old with acute or convalescent COVID-19.

The chain has TRBV18 and TRBJ2-7, with D perhaps TRBD1 (6 bases). The CDR3 contains 13 residues. Trimming took 6 bases from V and 6 from J, leaving 15 bases between them. From germline, CDR1 is KGHSH and CDR2 LQKENI. The CDR3: CASSHYRVSEQYF. The CDR3 DNA is TGTGCCAGCTCCCACTACAGGGTCAGCGAGCAGTACTTC.

The rearrangement links TRBV19 to TRBJ2-7, with 7 positions matching TRBD1. The CDR3 sequence is 13 residues long. Germline loops: CDR1 LNHDA, CDR2 SQIVND (reference sequence). The junction had 3 bases not matched to a gene; V was cut back by 5 bases and J by 2 bases. The CDR3 coding sequence is TGTGCCAGTAGTCTACAGGGGCCCTACGAGCAGTACTTC. Residues: CASSLQGPYEQYF.

The chain recombines TRBV28 with TRBJ2-1; 9 bases map to TRBD1. V lost 0 bases to trimming and J lost 3 bases; unmatched junction nucleotides: 0. The CDR3 is made up of 15 amino acids. CDR1 and CDR2 from the germline V gene are MDHEN and SYDVKM. The CDR3 bases are TGTGCCAGCAGTTTATGGGGACAGGGCTACAATGAGCAGTTCTTC. This codes for CASSLWGQGYNEQFF.

This clone has only one observation. The chain couples TRBV4-1 to TRBJ2-7, with 11 bases lining up with TRBD2. V dropped 5 bases and J dropped 4; count of bases not matched to a gene: 10. The CDR3 spans 16 residues. CDR1 is MGHRA, CDR2 YSYEKL, per germline. The CDR3 reads CASSWLPGTSGYEQYF. In nucleotides, the CDR3 is TGCGCCAGCAGCTGGCTCCCCGGGACTAGCGGATACGAGCAGTACTTC.

This clone was found a few times. The V gene is TRBV2, the J gene TRBJ1-5, with 8 bases matching TRBD1. Germline V lookup: CDR1 SNHLY, CDR2 FYNNEI. V lost 6 bases to trimming and J lost 6 bases; unmatched junction nucleotides: 13. The CDR3 loop spans 16 amino acids. The chain's CDR3 is CASRADRATSFQPQHF. CDR3 bases: TGTGCCAGCAGAGCGGACAGGGCCACTTCGTTTCAGCCCCAGCATTTT.

The V gene is TRBV2, the J gene TRBJ2-2, with D possibly matching TRBD2 (6 bases). V lost 5 bases to trimming and J lost 2 bases, with 9 bases between them. Per germline, CDR1 SNHLY and CDR2 FYNNEI. The CDR3 sequence is 14 residues long. The CDR3 loop reads CASSWDLNTGELFF. The DNA of the CDR3 is TGTGCCAGCAGTTGGGACTTAAACACCGGGGAGCTGTTTTTT. Using reference TRBV2 and TRBJ2-2 for the parts outside the CDR3, the full variable domain is EPEVTQTPSHQVTQMGQEVILRCVPISNHLYFYWYRQILGQKVEFLVSFYNNEISEKSEIFDDQFSVERPDGSNFTLKIRSTKLEDSAMYFCASSWDLNTGELFFGEGSRLTVL.

The rearrangement joins TRBV25-1 to TRBJ2-1, with TRBD2 matching over 7 bases. Germline V gene sequence: CDR1 MGHDK, CDR2 SYGVNS. The CDR3 length is 15 residues. Trimming cost V 2 bases and J 9 bases; bases outside gene matches: 10. In DNA form, the CDR3 reads TGTGCCAGCAGTGAAAGGGCTAGCGGTCTCGCTGAGCAGTTCTTC. Translated, it gives CASSERASGLAEQFF.

In its sample, this clone was seen a few times. The rearrangement joins TRBV19 to TRBJ1-5; D not resolved. V was pared by 6 bases and J by 1 base, with 16 bases between. CDR3 size: 16 residues. Germline CDR1 and CDR2: LNHDA and SQIVND (reference sequence). CDR3 loop: CASSRDAGRSNQPQHF. The CDR3 DNA is TGTGCCAGTAGCCGAGACGCGGGCAGAAGCAATCAGCCCCAGCATTTT.

V usage is TRBV7-9 and J usage is TRBJ2-3; 9 bases are shared with TRBD2. The CDR3 runs 16 residues. Germline trimming cut 1 base from V and 2 bases from J; bases unmatched to any gene: 4. Germline CDR1 reads SEHNR; CDR2 reads FQNEAQ (reference sequence). In DNA, the CDR3 is TGTGCCAGCAGCTTAGGTGCGGGAGGGATCACAGATACGCAGTATTTT. This translates into CASSLGAGGITDTQYF.

The chain links TRBV18 to TRBJ1-1; 7 nucleotides align to TRBD1. V lost 6 bases to trimming and J lost 4 bases; unmatched junction nucleotides: 8. CDR3 size: 14 residues. The V gene's germline CDR1 is KGHSH and CDR2 LQKENI. As DNA, the CDR3 is TGTGCCAGCTCTGTCCTCAGGGGGGTCACTGAAGCTTTCTTT. This encodes CASSVLRGVTEAFF. Supplemented by reference TRBV18 and TRBJ1-1, the full variable domain reads NAGVMQNPRHLVRRRGQEARLRCSPMKGHSHVYWYRQLPEEGLKFMVYLQKENIIDESGMPKERFSAEFPKEGPSILRIQQVVRGDSAAYFCASSVLRGVTEAFFGQGTRLTVV.

J is TRBJ2-1 and V is TRBV14; 12 positions match TRBD2. Germline CDR1 and CDR2: SGHDN and FVKESK. The V and J ends lost 4 bases and 8 bases, in that order; junction bases with no gene match: 9. The CDR3 has 16 amino acids. Here the CDR3 DNA reads TGTGCCAGCAGCCGAAGACTAGCGGGAGAAGGTTATGAGCAGTTCTTC. Its translation: CASSRRLAGEGYEQFF.

The chain employs TRBV5-6 and TRBJ1-1; TRBD1 is a possible D gene (6 bases). This CDR3 has 13 residues. Germline assignment: CDR1 SGHDT and CDR2 YYEEEE. V was cut by 3 bases and J by 5 bases, with 11 bases left in between. CDR3: CASSSRGRTEAFF. For the CDR3, the DNA is TGTGCCAGCAGCTCCAGGGGTAGGACTGAAGCTTTCTTT. Variable domain in full (rest from reference TRBV5-6 and TRBJ1-1): DAGVTQSPTHLIKTRGQQVTLRCSPKSGHDTVSWYQQALGQGPQFIFQYYEEEERQRGNFPDRFSGHQFPNYSSELNVNALLLGDSALYLCASSSRGRTEAFFGQGTRLTVV.

The chain couples TRBV10-1 to TRBJ1-4; tentative D call: TRBD1 (5 bases). V was trimmed by 4 bases and J by 3 bases, leaving 12 bases between them. The CDR3 consists of 15 residues. Germline CDR1 WNHNN, CDR2 SYGVQD (reference sequence). The CDR3 spells CASSVGAAANEKLFF. The CDR3 nucleotides are TGCGCCAGCAGTGTAGGGGCTGCAGCTAATGAAAAACTGTTTTTT.

The genes are TRBV28 and TRBJ1-1, with 7 bases lining up with TRBD1. CDR3 length: 16 amino acids. CDR1 MDHEN and CDR2 SYDVKM come from the germline V gene. V lost 0 bases to trimming and J lost 1 base; unmatched junction nucleotides: 5. DNA of the CDR3: TGTGCCAGCAGTTTATGGGAGAACAGGGGGAACACTGAAGCTTTCTTT. As protein: CASSLWENRGNTEAFF. Together with reference TRBV28 and TRBJ1-1, the CDR3 gives the full variable domain: DVKVTQSSRYLVKRTGEKVFLECVQDMDHENMFWYRQDPGLGLRLIYFSYDVKMKEKGDIPEGYSVSREKKERFSLILESASTNQTSMYLCASSLWENRGNTEAFFGQGTRLTVV.

The table lists this clone with a count of one. The CDR3 reads CASRQSGRKKDTQYF. In DNA form, the CDR3 reads TGTGCCAGCAGACAAAGCGGGAGGAAGAAAGATACGCAGTATTTT. This chain connects TRBV6-6 to TRBJ2-3, with 9 bases that match TRBD2. Germline CDR1 reads MNHNY; CDR2 reads SVGAGI (reference sequence). The CDR3 consists of 15 residues. After removal of 6 bases from V and 5 bases from J, the junction contained 9 bases not matched to a gene.